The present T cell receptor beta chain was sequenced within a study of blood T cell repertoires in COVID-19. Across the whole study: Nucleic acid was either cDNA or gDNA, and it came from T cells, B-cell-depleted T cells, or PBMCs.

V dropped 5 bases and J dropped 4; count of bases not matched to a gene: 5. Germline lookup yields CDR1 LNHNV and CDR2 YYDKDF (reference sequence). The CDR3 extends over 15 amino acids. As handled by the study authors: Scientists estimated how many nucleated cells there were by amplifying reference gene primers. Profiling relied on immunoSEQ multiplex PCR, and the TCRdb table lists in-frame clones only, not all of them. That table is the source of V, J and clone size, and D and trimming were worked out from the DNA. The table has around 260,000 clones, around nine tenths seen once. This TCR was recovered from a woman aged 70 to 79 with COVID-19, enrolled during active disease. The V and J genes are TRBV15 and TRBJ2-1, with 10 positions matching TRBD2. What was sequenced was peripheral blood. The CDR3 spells CATSQGLAAYNEQFF. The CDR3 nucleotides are TGTGCCACCAGCCAAGGACTAGCGGCATACAATGAGCAGTTCTTC.